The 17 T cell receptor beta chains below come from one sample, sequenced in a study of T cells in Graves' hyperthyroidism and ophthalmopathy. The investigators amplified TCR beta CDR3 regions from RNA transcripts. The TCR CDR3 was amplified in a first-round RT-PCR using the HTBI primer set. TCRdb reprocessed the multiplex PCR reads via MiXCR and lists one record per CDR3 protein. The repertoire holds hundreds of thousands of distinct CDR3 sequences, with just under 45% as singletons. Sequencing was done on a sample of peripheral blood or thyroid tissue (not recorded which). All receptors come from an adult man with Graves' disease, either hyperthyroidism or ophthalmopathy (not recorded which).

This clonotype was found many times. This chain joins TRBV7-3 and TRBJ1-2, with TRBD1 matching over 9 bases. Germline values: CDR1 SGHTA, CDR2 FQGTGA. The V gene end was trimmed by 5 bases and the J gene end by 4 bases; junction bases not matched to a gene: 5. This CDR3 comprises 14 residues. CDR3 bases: TGTGCCAGCAGCCCAGGGGGACAGGGCTATGGCTACACCTTC. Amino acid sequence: CASSPGGQGYGYTF.

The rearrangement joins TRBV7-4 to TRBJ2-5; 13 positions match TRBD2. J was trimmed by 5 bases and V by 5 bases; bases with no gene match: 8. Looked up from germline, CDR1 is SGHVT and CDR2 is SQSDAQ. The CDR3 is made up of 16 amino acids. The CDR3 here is CASSTGLAGVVETQYF. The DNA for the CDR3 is TGTGCCAGCAGCACTGGACTAGCGGGGGTGGTCGAGACCCAGTACTTC.

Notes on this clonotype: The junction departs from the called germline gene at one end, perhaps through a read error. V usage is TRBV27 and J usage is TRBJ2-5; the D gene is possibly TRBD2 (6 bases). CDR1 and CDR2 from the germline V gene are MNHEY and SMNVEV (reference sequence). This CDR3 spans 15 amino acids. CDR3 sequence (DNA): TGTGCCAGCAGCTTATCGGGAGTAGGGCAAGAGACCCAGTACTTC. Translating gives CASSLSGVGQETQYF.

The CDR3 loop is CASSGLDRGDAFF. The CDR3 nucleotides read TGTGCCAGCAGCGGCCTCGACAGGGGTGATGCTTTCTTT. V gene TRBV6-4 combines with J gene TRBJ1-1; 8 nucleotides line up with TRBD1. This CDR3 region has 13 residues. V shed 6 bases and J 11 bases; nucleotides not matched to a gene: 11. Germline loops: CDR1 MRHNA, CDR2 SNTAGT.

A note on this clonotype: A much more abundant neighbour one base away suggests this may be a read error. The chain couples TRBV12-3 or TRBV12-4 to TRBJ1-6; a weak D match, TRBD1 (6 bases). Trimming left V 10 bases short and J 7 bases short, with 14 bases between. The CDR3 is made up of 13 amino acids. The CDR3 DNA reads TGTGCCAAGGGGGGGGGAAGCAATTCACCCCTCCACTTT. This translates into CAKGGGSNSPLHF.

DNA for the CDR3: TGTGCCAGCAGCCCCATGGACAGGGTTCGGCATGGCTACACCTTC. It translates to CASSPMDRVRHGYTF. V usage is TRBV7-2 and J usage is TRBJ1-2, with 8 positions matching TRBD1. The CDR3 sequence is 15 residues long. V lost 5 bases, J lost 6 bases, and 11 bases stayed unmatched. Germline-derived CDR1 and CDR2 are SGHTA and FQGNSA.

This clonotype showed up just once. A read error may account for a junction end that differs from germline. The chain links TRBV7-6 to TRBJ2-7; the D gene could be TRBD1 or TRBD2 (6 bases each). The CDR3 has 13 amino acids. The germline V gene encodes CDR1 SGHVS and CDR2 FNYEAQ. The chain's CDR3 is CACSEGPGAEQYF. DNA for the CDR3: TGTGCCTGCAGCGAGGGCCCGGGGGCCGAGCAGTACTTC.

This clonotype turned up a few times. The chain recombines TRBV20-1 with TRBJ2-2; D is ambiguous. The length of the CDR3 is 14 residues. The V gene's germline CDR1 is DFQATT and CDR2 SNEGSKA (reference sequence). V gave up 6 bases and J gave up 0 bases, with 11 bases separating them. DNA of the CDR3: TGCAGTGCGAGGCCTCCCCCGAACACCGGGGAGCTGTTTTTT. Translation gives CSARPPPNTGELFF.

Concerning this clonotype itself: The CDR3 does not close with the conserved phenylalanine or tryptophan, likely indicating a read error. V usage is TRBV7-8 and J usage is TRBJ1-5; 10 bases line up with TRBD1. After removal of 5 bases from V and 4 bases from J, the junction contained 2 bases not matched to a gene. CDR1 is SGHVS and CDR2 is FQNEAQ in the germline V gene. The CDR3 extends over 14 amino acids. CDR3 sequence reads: CASSAGQGNQPQHS. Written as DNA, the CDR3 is TGTGCCAGCAGCGCGGGACAGGGGAATCAGCCCCAGCATTCT.

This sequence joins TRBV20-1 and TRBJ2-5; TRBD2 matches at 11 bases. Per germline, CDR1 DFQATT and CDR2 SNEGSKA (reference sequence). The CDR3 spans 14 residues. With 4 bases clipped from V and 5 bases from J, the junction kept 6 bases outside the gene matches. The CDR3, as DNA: TGCAGTGCTACCCCTAGCGGGAGGTGGGAGACCCAGTACTTC. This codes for CSATPSGRWETQYF.

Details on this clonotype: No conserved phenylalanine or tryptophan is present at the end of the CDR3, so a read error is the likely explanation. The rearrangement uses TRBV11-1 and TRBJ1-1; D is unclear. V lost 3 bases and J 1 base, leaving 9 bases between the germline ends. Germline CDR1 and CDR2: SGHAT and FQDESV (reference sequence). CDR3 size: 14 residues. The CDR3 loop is CASSFMAPNTEAFL. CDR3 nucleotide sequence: TGTGCCAGCAGCTTCATGGCCCCGAACACTGAAGCTTTCCTT.

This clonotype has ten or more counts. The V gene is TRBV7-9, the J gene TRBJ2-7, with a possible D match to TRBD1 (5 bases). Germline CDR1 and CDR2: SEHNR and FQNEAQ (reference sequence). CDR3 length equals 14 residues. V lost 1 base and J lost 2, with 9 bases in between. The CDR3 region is CASSLVPRAYEQYF. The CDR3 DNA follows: TGTGCCAGCAGCTTAGTCCCCAGGGCCTACGAGCAGTACTTC. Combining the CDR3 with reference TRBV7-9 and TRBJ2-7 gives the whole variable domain DTGVSQNPRHKITKRGQNVTFRCDPISEHNRLYWYRQTLGQGPEFLTYFQNEAQLEKSRLLSDRFSAERPKGSFSTLEIQRTEQGDSAMYLCASSLVPRAYEQYFGPGTRLTVT.

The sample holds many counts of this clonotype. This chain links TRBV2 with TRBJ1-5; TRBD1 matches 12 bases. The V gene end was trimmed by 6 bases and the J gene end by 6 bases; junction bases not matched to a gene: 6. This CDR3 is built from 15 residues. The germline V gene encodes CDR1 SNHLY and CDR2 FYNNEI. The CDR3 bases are TGTGCCAGCAGGGAGGGACAGGGGGCACGTCAGCCCCAGCATTTT. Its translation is CASREGQGARQPQHF.

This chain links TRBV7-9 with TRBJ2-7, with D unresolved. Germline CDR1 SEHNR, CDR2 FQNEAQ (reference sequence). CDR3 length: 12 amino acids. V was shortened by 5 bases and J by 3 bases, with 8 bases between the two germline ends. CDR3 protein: CASSQVVYEQYF. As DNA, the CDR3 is TGTGCCAGCAGCCAAGTCGTCTACGAGCAGTACTTC.

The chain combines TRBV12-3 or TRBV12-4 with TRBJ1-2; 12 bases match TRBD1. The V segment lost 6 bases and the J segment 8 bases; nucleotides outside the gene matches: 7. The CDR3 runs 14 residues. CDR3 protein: CASSRGQGARGYTF. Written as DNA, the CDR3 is TGTGCCAGCAGCCGGGGACAGGGGGCGCGGGGCTACACCTTC.

The CDR3, as DNA: TGTGCCAGCACCGGACAGGGTCCCTATGGCTACACCTTC. Translated: CASTGQGPYGYTF. The chain recombines TRBV2 with TRBJ1-2; 8 bases map to TRBD1. The CDR3 spans 13 residues. The germline V gene encodes CDR1 SNHLY and CDR2 FYNNEI. V was clipped by 7 bases and J by 4 bases; unmatched bases: 5.

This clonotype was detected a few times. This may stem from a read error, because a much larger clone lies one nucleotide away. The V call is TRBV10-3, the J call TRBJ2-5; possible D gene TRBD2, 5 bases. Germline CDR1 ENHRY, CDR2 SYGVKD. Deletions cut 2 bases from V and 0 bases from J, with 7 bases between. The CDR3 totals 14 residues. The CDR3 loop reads CAISEGGDQETQYF. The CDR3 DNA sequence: TGTGCCATCAGTGAGGGAGGTGACCAAGAGACCCAGTACTTC.